A selection of T cell receptor beta chains follows, all from one sample in a study of blood T cell repertoires in COVID-19. Using immunoSEQ multiplex PCR, the repertoire was profiled, and TCRdb retains in-frame clones only, with some absent. The table has more than 100,000 clones, nearly 90% seen once. Source material: peripheral blood. The receptor set was obtained from a woman in her fifties or sixties with COVID-19, enrolled during active disease. Both conserved end residues are part of each CDR3. The order of the fields is clone size, V gene, D gene, J gene, CDR3 DNA, CDR3 protein. D genes are given only for firm matches. The size of a clone is reported for some rows only, either as once, few or many, or as a class for expanded clones.

NA	TRBV6-2/TRBV6-3	NA	TRBJ2-2	TGTGCCAGCAGTCGGGACTTCCCGAACACCGGGGAGCTGTTTTTT	CASSRDFPNTGELFF
NA	TRBV10-3	TRBD2	TRBJ2-7	TGTGCCATCAGTGAGCGAGCGGGGGTGAACAACGAGCAGTACTTC	CAISERAGVNNEQYF
NA	TRBV7-8	TRBD1	TRBJ2-6	TGTGCCAGCAGCCTGACAGGGGGCATCCCTGGGGCCAACGTCCTGACTTTC	CASSLTGGIPGANVLTF
NA	TRBV23-1	NA	TRBJ1-1	TGCGCCAGCAGTCATCCTTCTCAGGACAGATGGCACACTGAAGCTTTCTTT	CASSHPSQDRWHTEAFF
NA	TRBV7-9	TRBD1	TRBJ1-4	TGTGCCAGCAGCCTTGGGACAGTGAATGAAAAACTGTTTTTT	CASSLGTVNEKLFF
NA	TRBV7-2	NA	TRBJ1-2	TGTGCCAGCAGCTTAGCCGGGGGGGTGCATGGCTACACCTTC	CASSLAGGVHGYTF
NA	TRBV6-5	TRBD1	TRBJ1-5	TGTGCCAGCAGTTCTCAGGGGACAGGGAATCAGCCCCAGCATTTT	CASSSQGTGNQPQHF
NA	TRBV3-1/TRBV3-2	NA	TRBJ2-4	TGTGCCAGCAGCCCCTTGGACAAAGCAGCCATTCAGTACTTC	CASSPLDKAAIQYF
NA	TRBV19	NA	TRBJ1-5	TGTGCCAGTAGCCCCCTTCTCGGGGGGAAAACTTTCTTCAGCAATCAGCCCCAGCATTTT	CASSPLLGGKTFFSNQPQHF
NA	TRBV5-1	NA	TRBJ1-1	TGCGCCAGCAGACAAAACACTGAAGCTTTCTTT	CASRQNTEAFF
NA	TRBV27	TRBD1	TRBJ1-3	TGTGCCAGCAGTTTAGTAGGACAGGGAACTGGAAACACCATATATTTT	CASSLVGQGTGNTIYF
NA	TRBV12-3/TRBV12-4	NA	TRBJ2-3	TGTGCCATCAATACAGGGAGAGGAGATACGCAGTATTTT	CAINTGRGDTQYF
NA	TRBV4-2	TRBD2	TRBJ2-7	TGTGCCAGCAGCCAAGACGCCAGCGGGGCCTACGAGCAGTACTTC	CASSQDASGAYEQYF
NA	TRBV15	NA	TRBJ1-1	TGTGCCACCAGCCAGACAATGAACACTGAAGCTTTCTTT	CATSQTMNTEAFF
NA	TRBV19	TRBD2	TRBJ2-1	TGTGCCAGTAGTACCCACGGGAGGGGAACCTACAATGAGCAGTTCTTC	CASSTHGRGTYNEQFF
once	TRBV5-1	NA	TRBJ2-7	TGCGCCAGCAGCTTTACTGCGGGAAGCTCCTACGAGCAGTACTTC	CASSFTAGSSYEQYF
NA	TRBV6-2/TRBV6-3	NA	TRBJ1-2	TGTGCCAGCAGTTACTCGGGGGGACCTGGCTACACCTTC	CASSYSGGPGYTF
NA	TRBV7-8	TRBD1	TRBJ1-2	TGTGCCAGCAGCGTGGGACAGGCCTATGGCTACACCTTC	CASSVGQAYGYTF
NA	TRBV5-1	TRBD1	TRBJ1-1	TGCGCCAGCGCCCTTGTCGCCGGACAGGGCACTGAAGCTTTCTTT	CASALVAGQGTEAFF
NA	TRBV11-2	TRBD2	TRBJ2-1	TGTGCCAGCAGCCCAGGAGCGGGGGGTTACAATGAGCAGTTCTTC	CASSPGAGGYNEQFF
once	TRBV7-2	TRBD2	TRBJ2-3	TGTGCCAGCAGCTTTGCTAGCGGGGGCACAGATACGCAGTATTTT	CASSFASGGTDTQYF
NA	TRBV4-3	NA	TRBJ1-2	TGCGCCAGCAGCCAAGATCGATCAGGCACTAACTATGGCTACACCTTC	CASSQDRSGTNYGYTF
NA	TRBV5-6	NA	TRBJ2-2	TGTGCCAGCAGCCCCCCCAGGTCCGGGGAGCTGTTTTTT	CASSPPRSGELFF
few	TRBV5-4	NA	TRBJ1-2	TGTGCCAGCAGCTCGCCGCTGCAGGGAAGGGGCTACACCTTC	CASSSPLQGRGYTF
NA	TRBV2	NA	TRBJ1-5	TGTGCCAGCAGTACAACACAGGGTCAGCCCCAGCATTTT	CASSTTQGQPQHF
NA	TRBV20-1	NA	TRBJ2-7	TGCAGTGCTAGCCGGGGTTACGAGCAGTACTTC	CSASRGYEQYF
NA	TRBV10-3	NA	TRBJ2-2	TGTGCCACCAATACAGGGACGAACACCGGGGAGCTGTTTTTT	CATNTGTNTGELFF
NA	TRBV11-1	NA	TRBJ1-6	TGTGCCAGCACCTGGCTTCAGGGCAATTCACCCCTCCACTTT	CASTWLQGNSPLHF
NA	TRBV7-9	NA	TRBJ1-2	TGTGCCAGCAGCGCGAGGCCGGACATCTATGGCTACACCTTC	CASSARPDIYGYTF
NA	TRBV5-5	TRBD1	TRBJ1-5	TGTGCCAGCAGCTTGGACGGGACAGGGGTTCGTCAGCCCCAGCATTTT	CASSLDGTGVRQPQHF
NA	TRBV6-2/TRBV6-3	TRBD2	TRBJ2-7	TGTGCCAGCAGTTCCGGACGGGGGGACTACGAGCAGTACTTC	CASSSGRGDYEQYF
NA	TRBV18	NA	TRBJ1-1	TGTGCCAGCTCACATTCTACGAGCACTGAAGCTTTCTTT	CASSHSTSTEAFF
NA	TRBV28	TRBD1	TRBJ1-4	TGTGCCAGCAGTAAACAGGGGTTTAATGAAAAACTGTTTTTT	CASSKQGFNEKLFF
NA	TRBV2	NA	TRBJ2-5	TGTGCCAGCAGTGAAGCTCCTGGACAGCAAGAGACCCAGTACTTC	CASSEAPGQQETQYF
NA	TRBV4-3	NA	TRBJ2-6	TGCGCCAGCAGCCTCTTTGTGGGGGGTGCTGGGGCCAACGTCCTGACTTTC	CASSLFVGGAGANVLTF
NA	TRBV6-5	NA	TRBJ2-7	TGTGCCACCCAACCACAGTTAGTCTACGAGCAGTACTTC	CATQPQLVYEQYF
once	TRBV5-4	TRBD1	TRBJ1-5	TGTGCCAGCAGCCTACAGGGGGGCAATCAGCCCCAGCATTTT	CASSLQGGNQPQHF
NA	TRBV4-2	TRBD2	TRBJ2-3	TGTGCCAGCAGCCAAGATCTAGCGGATATTCAGTATTTT	CASSQDLADIQYF
NA	TRBV29-1	TRBD2	TRBJ2-1	TGCAGCGTTGACAAGGGACTAGACAATGAGCAGTTCTTC	CSVDKGLDNEQFF
NA	TRBV4-3	NA	TRBJ1-2	TGCGCCAGCAGCCAAGATTACGGTGGCTACACCTTC	CASSQDYGGYTF
NA	TRBV29-1	TRBD1	TRBJ1-1	TGCAGCGTTAACAGGGGCCGCAACATGAACACTGAAGCTTTCTTT	CSVNRGRNMNTEAFF
NA	TRBV11-2	NA	TRBJ1-5	TGTGCCAGCAGCTTAGGACAGCCAAATCAGCCCCAGCATTTT	CASSLGQPNQPQHF
NA	TRBV5-1	TRBD1	TRBJ2-3	TGCGCCAGCAGCTTGGGTGGCGGACAGGGGTTTACAGATACGCAGTATTTT	CASSLGGGQGFTDTQYF
NA	TRBV18	NA	TRBJ2-7	TGTGCCAGCTCACCAATAGGGACACACTACGAGCAGTACTTC	CASSPIGTHYEQYF
NA	TRBV18	TRBD1	TRBJ1-4	TGTGCCAGCTCACCCGACAGGGCAGGAGAAAAACTGTTTTTT	CASSPDRAGEKLFF
once	TRBV18	NA	TRBJ1-1	TGTGCCAGCTCACCCCAGGGGAACACTGAAGCTTTCTTT	CASSPQGNTEAFF
once	TRBV9	NA	TRBJ2-1	TGTGCCAGCAGCGCCAGTTCGGGGTACAATGAGCAGTTCTTC	CASSASSGYNEQFF